This T cell receptor beta chain was captured by sequencing in a study of blood T cell repertoires in COVID-19 (TCRdb year 2020). With respect to the entire study: Samples covering the acute and convalescent phases of COVID-19 were provided by collaborators in the United States, Italy and Spain. The prospective study material was composed of cDNA or gDNA derived from T cells, B-cell-depleted T cells, or PBMCs. Deeply sampled blood TCRbeta repertoires from subjects exposed to, actively infected with, or recovered from COVID-19 were included in the dataset. The repertoires were made available in a free public database intended to serve as a resource for research on the immune response to SARS-CoV-2. The samples were drawn from two sources: the first 160 participants of the ongoing ImmuneRACE study, and 950 to 1,500 subjects contributed by 6 global collaborators. Sample metadata almost always included a de-identified subject ID, COVID-19 status, age in years and sex. HLA class I and class II types, where available, came from metadata supplied by the sample provider rather than from assay-based typing. General study outcomes and caveats: Clinical and demographic metadata were provided uncurated, with the amount varying by source and participant.

Counted from cysteine to phenylalanine, this CDR3 has 12 amino acids. Solely the CDR3 DNA is kept, with 36 bases framed from the first base. Via the germline V gene (reference sequence), CDR1 is LNHNV and CDR2 YYDKDF. V is pruned by 9 bases and J by 7 bases, leaving 5 bases of the junction without a gene match. The immunoSEQ Assay, a bias-controlled multiplex PCR, was used to amplify TCRbeta CDR3 regions from genomic DNA. The authors processed their data as follows. The number of nucleated cells in each sample was estimated from the amplification of reference gene primers within the assay. To quantify the absolute abundance of each unique TCRbeta CDR3 rearrangement, sequence reads were collapsed and filtered. For each sample, productive Simpson clonality was calculated as the square root of Simpson's diversity index over productive rearrangements. Sourced from immuneACCESS, this table was stored by TCRdb with only in-frame sequences that have V and J called. A share of the clones is absent; for the studies checked, an unresolved V gene accounts for under half, and the remainder has no known explanation. V and J calls plus clone size are reproduced from that table; the DNA served to infer D and trimming. This sample comprises 250,000 or so clones, around 87% of them detected only once. 5.5% to 7.5% of the sample is held by the ten biggest clonotypes.

Whole blood was collected in K2EDTA tubes by collaborating institutions according to the institutions' own protocols. For TCRbeta analysis, collaborators shipped samples as frozen whole blood, isolated PBMCs, or DNA extracted from either of those sample types. A note on this clone: Its antigen remains undetermined. No per-base quality is available; no much larger clone lies one base away.

The sequencing input was peripheral blood. The receptor was isolated from a woman aged 70-85 years with active or convalescent COVID-19. Recombination linked TRBV15 to TRBJ1-5; the junction holds 8 bases that match TRBD1. The DNA sequence follows: TGTGCCACTTCAGGGGGCGAACAGCCCCAGCATTTT. Translated, it reads CATSGGEQPQHF.